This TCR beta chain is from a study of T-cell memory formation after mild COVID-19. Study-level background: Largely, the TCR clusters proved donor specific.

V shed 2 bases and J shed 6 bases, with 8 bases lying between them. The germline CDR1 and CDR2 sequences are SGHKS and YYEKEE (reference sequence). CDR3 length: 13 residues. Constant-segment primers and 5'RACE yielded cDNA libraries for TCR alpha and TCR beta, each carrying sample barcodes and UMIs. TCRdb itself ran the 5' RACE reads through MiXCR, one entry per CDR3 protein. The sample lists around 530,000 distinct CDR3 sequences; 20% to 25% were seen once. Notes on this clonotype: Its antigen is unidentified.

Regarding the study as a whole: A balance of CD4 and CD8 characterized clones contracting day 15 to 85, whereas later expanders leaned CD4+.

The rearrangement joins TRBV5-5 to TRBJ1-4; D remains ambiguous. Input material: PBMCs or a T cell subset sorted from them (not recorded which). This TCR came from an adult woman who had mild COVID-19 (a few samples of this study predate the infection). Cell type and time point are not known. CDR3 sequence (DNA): TGTGCCAGCAGCTTAGGAACGGATGAAAAACTGTTTTTT. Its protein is CASSLGTDEKLFF.